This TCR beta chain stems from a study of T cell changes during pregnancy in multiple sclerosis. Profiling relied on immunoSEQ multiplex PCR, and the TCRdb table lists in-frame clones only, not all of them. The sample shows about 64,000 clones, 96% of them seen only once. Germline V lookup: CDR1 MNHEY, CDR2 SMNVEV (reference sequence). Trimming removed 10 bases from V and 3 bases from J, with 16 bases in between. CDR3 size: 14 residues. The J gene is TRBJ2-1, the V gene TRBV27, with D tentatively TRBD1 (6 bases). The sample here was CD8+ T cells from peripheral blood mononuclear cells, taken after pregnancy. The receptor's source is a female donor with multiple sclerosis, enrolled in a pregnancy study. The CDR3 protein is CATLKQGNYNEQFF. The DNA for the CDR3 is TGTGCCACCCTTAAACAGGGAAACTACAATGAGCAGTTCTTC.